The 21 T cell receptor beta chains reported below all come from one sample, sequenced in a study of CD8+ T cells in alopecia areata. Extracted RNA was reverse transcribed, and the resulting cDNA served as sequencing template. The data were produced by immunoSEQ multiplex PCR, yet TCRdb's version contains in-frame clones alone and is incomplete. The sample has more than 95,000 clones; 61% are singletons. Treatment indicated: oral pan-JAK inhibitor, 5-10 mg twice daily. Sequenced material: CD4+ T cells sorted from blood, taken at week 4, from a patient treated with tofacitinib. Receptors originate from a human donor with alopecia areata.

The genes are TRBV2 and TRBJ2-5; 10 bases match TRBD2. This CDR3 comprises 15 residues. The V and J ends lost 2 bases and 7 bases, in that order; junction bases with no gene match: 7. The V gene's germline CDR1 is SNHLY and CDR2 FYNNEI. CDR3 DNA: TGTGCCAGCAGTGAAAGGCTAGCGGGGGTGGGGACCCAGTACTTC. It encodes CASSERLAGVGTQYF.

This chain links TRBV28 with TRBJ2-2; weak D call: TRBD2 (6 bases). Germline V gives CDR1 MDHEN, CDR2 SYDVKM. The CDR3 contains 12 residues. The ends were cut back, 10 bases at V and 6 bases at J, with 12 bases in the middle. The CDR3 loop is CATVGGAGELFF. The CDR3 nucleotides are TGTGCCACCGTAGGAGGGGCCGGGGAGCTGTTTTTT.

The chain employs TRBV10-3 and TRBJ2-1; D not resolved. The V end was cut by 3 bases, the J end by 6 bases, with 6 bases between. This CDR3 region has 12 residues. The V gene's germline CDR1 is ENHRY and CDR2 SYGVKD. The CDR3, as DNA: TGTGCCATCAGTGAACTGACCAATGAGCAGTTCTTC. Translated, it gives CAISELTNEQFF.

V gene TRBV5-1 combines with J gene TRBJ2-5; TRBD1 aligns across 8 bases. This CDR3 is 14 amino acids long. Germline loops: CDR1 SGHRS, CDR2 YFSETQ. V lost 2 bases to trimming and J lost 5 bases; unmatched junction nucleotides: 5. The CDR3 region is CASSFGQGWETQYF. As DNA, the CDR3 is TGCGCCAGCAGCTTCGGACAGGGTTGGGAGACCCAGTACTTC.

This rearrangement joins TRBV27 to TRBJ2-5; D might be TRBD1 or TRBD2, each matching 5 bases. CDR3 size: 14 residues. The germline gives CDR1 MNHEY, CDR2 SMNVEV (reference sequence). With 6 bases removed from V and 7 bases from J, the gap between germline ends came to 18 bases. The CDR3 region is CASRQDQGGGTQYF. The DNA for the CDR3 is TGTGCCAGCAGACAGGACCAGGGTGGGGGGACCCAGTACTTC.

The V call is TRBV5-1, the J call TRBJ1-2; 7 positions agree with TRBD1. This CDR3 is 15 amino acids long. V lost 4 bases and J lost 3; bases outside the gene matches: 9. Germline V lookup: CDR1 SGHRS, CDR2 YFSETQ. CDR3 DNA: TGCGCCAGCAGCCTAGAGGCGGGGACAGACTATGGCTACACCTTC. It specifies CASSLEAGTDYGYTF. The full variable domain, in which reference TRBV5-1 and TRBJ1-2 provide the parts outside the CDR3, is KAGVTQTPRYLIKTRGQQVTLSCSPISGHRSVSWYQQTPGQGLQFLFEYFSETQRNKGNFPGRFSGRQFSNSRSEMNVSTLELGDSALYLCASSLEAGTDYGYTFGSGTRLTVV.

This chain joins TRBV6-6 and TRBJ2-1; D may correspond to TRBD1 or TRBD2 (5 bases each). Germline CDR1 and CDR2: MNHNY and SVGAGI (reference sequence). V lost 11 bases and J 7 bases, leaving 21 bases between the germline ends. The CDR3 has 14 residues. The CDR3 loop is CASRDGERWNEQFF. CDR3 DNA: TGTGCCTCAAGGGACGGGGAAAGGTGGAATGAGCAGTTCTTC.

CDR3 in amino acids: CASSLPGAGGQETQYF. CDR3 nucleotide sequence: TGTGCCAGCAGCTTGCCCGGAGCGGGGGGCCAAGAGACCCAGTACTTC. The chain carries TRBV5-4 and TRBJ2-5, with 9 positions matching TRBD2. Germline V lookup: CDR1 SGHNT, CDR2 YYREEE (reference sequence). After removal of 1 base from V and 1 base from J, the junction contained 5 bases not matched to a gene. This CDR3 is built from 16 residues.

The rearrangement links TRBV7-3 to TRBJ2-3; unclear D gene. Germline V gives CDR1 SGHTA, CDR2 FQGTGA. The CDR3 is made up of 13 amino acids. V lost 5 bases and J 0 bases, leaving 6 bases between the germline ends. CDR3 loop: CASSPASTDTQYF. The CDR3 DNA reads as TGTGCCAGCAGCCCGGCTAGCACAGATACGCAGTATTTT.

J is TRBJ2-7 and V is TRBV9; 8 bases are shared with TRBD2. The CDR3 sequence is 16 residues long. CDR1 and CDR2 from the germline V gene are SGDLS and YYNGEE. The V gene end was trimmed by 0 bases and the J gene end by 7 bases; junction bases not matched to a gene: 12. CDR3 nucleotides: TGTGCCAGCAGCGTAGAGGAGTCGGCGGGAGGCGGTGAGCAGTACTTC. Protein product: CASSVEESAGGGEQYF.

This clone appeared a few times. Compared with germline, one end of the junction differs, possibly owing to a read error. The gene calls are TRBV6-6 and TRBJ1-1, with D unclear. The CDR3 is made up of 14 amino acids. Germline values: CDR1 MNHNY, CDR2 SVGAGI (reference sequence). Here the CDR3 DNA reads TGTGCCATCAGTGAGCGACACATGAACACTGAAGCTTTCTTT. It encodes CAISERHMNTEAFF.

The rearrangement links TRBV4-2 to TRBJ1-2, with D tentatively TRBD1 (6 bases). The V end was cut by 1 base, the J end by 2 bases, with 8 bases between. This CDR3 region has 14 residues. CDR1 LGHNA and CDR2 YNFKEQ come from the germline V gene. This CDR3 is CASSQATGNYGYTF. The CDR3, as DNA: TGTGCCAGCAGCCAAGCAACAGGGAACTATGGCTACACCTTC.

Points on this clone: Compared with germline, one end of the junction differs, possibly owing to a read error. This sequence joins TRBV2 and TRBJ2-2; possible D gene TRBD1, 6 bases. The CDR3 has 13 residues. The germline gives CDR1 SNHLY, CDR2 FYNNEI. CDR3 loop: CASRKGVAGELFF. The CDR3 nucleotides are TGTGCAAGCAGGAAGGGGGTCGCCGGGGAGCTGTTTTTT.

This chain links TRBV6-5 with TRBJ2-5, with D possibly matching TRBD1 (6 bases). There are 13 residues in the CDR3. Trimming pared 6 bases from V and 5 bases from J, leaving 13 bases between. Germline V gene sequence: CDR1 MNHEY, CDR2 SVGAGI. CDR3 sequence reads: CASSPTGSETQYF. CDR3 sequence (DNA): TGTGCCAGCAGCCCAACAGGGTCGGAGACCCAGTACTTC.

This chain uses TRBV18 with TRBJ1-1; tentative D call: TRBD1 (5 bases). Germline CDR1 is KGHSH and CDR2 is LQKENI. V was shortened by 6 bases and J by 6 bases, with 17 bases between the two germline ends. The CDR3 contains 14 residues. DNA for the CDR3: TGTGCCAGCTCGCCTCAGAACCGGGGGTCTGAAGCTTTCTTT. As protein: CASSPQNRGSEAFF. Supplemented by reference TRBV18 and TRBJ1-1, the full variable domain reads NAGVMQNPRHLVRRRGQEARLRCSPMKGHSHVYWYRQLPEEGLKFMVYLQKENIIDESGMPKERFSAEFPKEGPSILRIQQVVRGDSAAYFCASSPQNRGSEAFFGQGTRLTVV.

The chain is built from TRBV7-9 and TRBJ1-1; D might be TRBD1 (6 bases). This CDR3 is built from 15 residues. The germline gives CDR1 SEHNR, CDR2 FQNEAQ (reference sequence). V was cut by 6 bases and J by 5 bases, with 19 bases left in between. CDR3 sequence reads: CASSSQGNGGTEAFF. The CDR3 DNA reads TGTGCCAGCAGTTCACAGGGAAATGGGGGAACTGAAGCTTTCTTT.

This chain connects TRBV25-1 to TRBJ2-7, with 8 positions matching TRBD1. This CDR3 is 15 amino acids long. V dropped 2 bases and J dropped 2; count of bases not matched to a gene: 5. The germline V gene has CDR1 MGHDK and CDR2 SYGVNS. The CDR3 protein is CASSEGTGPTYEQYF. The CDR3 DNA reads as TGTGCCAGCAGTGAAGGGACAGGTCCGACCTACGAGCAGTACTTC.

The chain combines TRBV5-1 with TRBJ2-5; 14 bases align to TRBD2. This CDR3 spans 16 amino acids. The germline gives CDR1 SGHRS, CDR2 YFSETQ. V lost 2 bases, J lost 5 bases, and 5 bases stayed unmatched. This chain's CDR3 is CASSFGTSGSRETQYF. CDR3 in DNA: TGCGCCAGCAGCTTCGGGACTAGCGGGAGCAGGGAGACCCAGTACTTC.

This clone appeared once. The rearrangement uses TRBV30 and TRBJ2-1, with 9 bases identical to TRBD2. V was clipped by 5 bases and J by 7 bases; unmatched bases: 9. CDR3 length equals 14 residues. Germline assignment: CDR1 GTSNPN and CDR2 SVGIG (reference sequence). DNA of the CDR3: TGTGCCTGGGGTACGGGACTAGCCGTAAATGAGCAGTTCTTC. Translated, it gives CAWGTGLAVNEQFF.

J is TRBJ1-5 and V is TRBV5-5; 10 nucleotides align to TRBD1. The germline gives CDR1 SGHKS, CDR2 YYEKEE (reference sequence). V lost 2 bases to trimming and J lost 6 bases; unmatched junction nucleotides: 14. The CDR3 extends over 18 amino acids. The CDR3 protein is CASSFSGTGAVLGQPQHF. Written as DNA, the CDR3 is TGTGCCAGCAGCTTTTCCGGGACAGGGGCCGTGCTTGGTCAGCCCCAGCATTTT.

CDR3 in DNA: TGCAGCGTACGGGGGGGCTGGGCAGATACGCAGTATTTT. This translates into CSVRGGWADTQYF. This chain connects TRBV29-1 to TRBJ2-3; 8 bases fit TRBD2. The germline CDR1 and CDR2 sequences are SQVTM and ANQGSEA. The ends lost 6 bases at V and 4 bases at J; junction bases unmatched: 6. The CDR3 has 13 amino acids.